The clone carrying this T cell receptor beta chain came up a few times. The CDR3 contains 21 residues. CDR1 is SGHAT and CDR2 is FQNNGV in the germline V gene. Trimming stripped 0 bases from V and 0 bases from J, with 24 bases between. Stable Graves' hyperthyroidism denoted no ophthalmopathy progression over 18 months. The CDR3 regions of TCR beta were amplified from RNA transcripts. In the first-round RT-PCR of the TCR CDR3, the HTBI primer set was used. TCRdb recomputed calls from the multiplex PCR reads with MiXCR, one row per CDR3 protein. The data hold roughly 100,000 distinct CDR3 sequences, with roughly 47% observed a single time. These data originate in a study of T cells in Graves' hyperthyroidism and ophthalmopathy.

The V call is TRBV11-2, the J call TRBJ1-3; tentatively, D is TRBD1 (5 bases). Source material: blood. The source is a man aged 40-50 years with Graves' hyperthyroidism. Written as DNA, the CDR3 is TGTGCCAGCAGCTTAGACCAGATCGGACCCTCGACAGTACCCTCTGGAAACACCATATATTTT. It yields the protein CASSLDQIGPSTVPSGNTIYF.